Below, 27 T cell receptor beta chains from the same sample are listed, as sequenced in a study of cytomegalovirus exposure and HLA in healthy donors. 13 Jbeta primers and 60 Vbeta primers were used for the PCR. Sequencing was performed with immunoSEQ multiplex PCR; in TCRdb, only in-frame clones are kept and a portion is missing. This sample yields over 150,000 clones, of which over 70% are seen a single time; 1.6% belongs to the top ten. What was sequenced was PBMCs. The receptors here all came from a woman under 30 in good health and CMV-seronegative.

The V and J genes are TRBV9 and TRBJ1-4; TRBD1 aligns across 8 bases. From germline, CDR1 is SGDLS and CDR2 YYNGEE. Trimming at V came to 4 bases and at J to 7 bases, leaving 9 bases not matched to a gene. The CDR3 extends over 15 amino acids. The DNA for the CDR3 is TGTGCCAGCAGCTTATCGACAGGGGTAGCTGAAAAACTGTTTTTT. Residues: CASSLSTGVAEKLFF.

V is TRBV19 and J is TRBJ1-1; D perhaps matches TRBD1 (5 bases). Germline CDR1 reads LNHDA; CDR2 reads SQIVND (reference sequence). This CDR3 has 13 amino acids. The CDR3 protein is CAGRRTTSDEAFF. The CDR3 coding sequence is TGTGCAGGACGAAGGACAACCAGCGATGAAGCTTTCTTT.

The chain joins TRBV11-3 to TRBJ2-1, with D tentatively TRBD2 (6 bases). CDR1 is SGHNT and CDR2 is YENEEA in the germline V gene. With 3 bases removed from V and 5 bases from J, the gap between germline ends came to 8 bases. This CDR3 spans 13 amino acids. This chain's CDR3 is CASSFGGHNEQFF. The CDR3 coding sequence is TGTGCCAGCAGCTTCGGGGGACACAATGAGCAGTTCTTC.

This clone showed up just a few times. The rearrangement joins TRBV5-1 to TRBJ2-7; TRBD2 matches 7 bases. Trimming removed 4 bases from V and 4 bases from J; junction bases left unmatched: 5. Germline values: CDR1 SGHRS, CDR2 YFSETQ. This CDR3 contains 13 residues. Written as DNA, the CDR3 is TGCGCCAGCAGCCAAGGGGAGGGTTACGAGCAGTACTTC. It is translated as CASSQGEGYEQYF.

V gene TRBV19 combines with J gene TRBJ1-2; D is uncertain. The V gene lost 5 bases and the J gene lost 2 bases, with 12 bases spanning the gap. From germline, CDR1 is LNHDA and CDR2 SQIVND (reference sequence). This CDR3 has 14 amino acids. The CDR3 DNA follows: TGTGCCAGTAGTCCCTCGACGGGAAACTATGGCTACACCTTC. Translation: CASSPSTGNYGYTF.

J is TRBJ1-1 and V is TRBV5-6; D is possibly TRBD1 (5 bases). This CDR3 has 14 amino acids. Germline V CDR1 and CDR2: SGHDT, YYEEEE. The V gene lost 0 bases and the J gene lost 1 base, with 7 bases spanning the gap. CDR3 sequence (DNA): TGTGCCAGCAGCTTGGGACAGCCGAACACTGAAGCTTTCTTT. Its translation: CASSLGQPNTEAFF.

The V and J genes are TRBV10-1 and TRBJ2-1; D might be TRBD1 (5 bases). CDR1 is WNHNN and CDR2 is SYGVQD in the germline V gene (reference sequence). The CDR3 sequence is 13 residues long. The V gene lost 5 bases and the J gene lost 4 bases, with 9 bases spanning the gap. Here the CDR3 reads CASSPTEYNEQFF. The CDR3, as DNA: TGCGCCAGCAGTCCGACAGAATACAATGAGCAGTTCTTC.

This clone has a single count. As DNA, the CDR3 is TGTGCCAGCAGCTTGAGAGCAGGGGGAGAGCAGTACTTC. Translating it yields CASSLRAGGEQYF. This chain joins TRBV5-4 and TRBJ2-7, with 7 bases matching TRBD1. Germline assignment: CDR1 SGHNT and CDR2 YYREEE (reference sequence). The CDR3 consists of 13 residues. The V segment lost 1 base and the J segment 7 bases; nucleotides outside the gene matches: 5.

This clone was counted a single time. The V and J genes are TRBV28 and TRBJ2-4; TRBD2 matches 11 bases. V lost 5 bases to trimming and J lost 4 bases; unmatched junction nucleotides: 7. The germline CDR1 and CDR2 sequences are MDHEN and SYDVKM. The CDR3 totals 16 residues. The CDR3, as DNA: TGTGCCAGCAGTGATAGCGGGGGGGTGGGGAAAAACATTCAGTACTTC. Protein sequence: CASSDSGGVGKNIQYF. The full variable domain, rest sourced from reference TRBV28 and TRBJ2-4, is DVKVTQSSRYLVKRTGEKVFLECVQDMDHENMFWYRQDPGLGLRLIYFSYDVKMKEKGDIPEGYSVSREKKERFSLILESASTNQTSMYLCASSDSGGVGKNIQYFGAGTRLSVL.

This chain joins TRBV6-5 and TRBJ2-7; 8 bases agree with TRBD1. This CDR3 is 15 amino acids long. J lost 2 bases, V lost 7 bases, and 10 bases had no gene match. Germline assignment: CDR1 MNHEY and CDR2 SVGAGI. CDR3 sequence: CASTERTGPTYEQYF. The CDR3, as DNA: TGTGCCAGCACCGAGAGGACAGGGCCCACCTACGAGCAGTACTTC.

This chain uses TRBV6-5 with TRBJ2-5; 7 positions agree with TRBD1. The ends lost 8 bases at V and 3 bases at J; junction bases unmatched: 6. The V gene's germline CDR1 is MNHEY and CDR2 SVGAGI. This CDR3 region has 13 residues. The CDR3 region is CASGRQGKETQYF. CDR3 DNA: TGTGCCAGCGGCCGACAGGGTAAAGAGACCCAGTACTTC.

The rearrangement links TRBV2 to TRBJ2-7; no firm D call. This CDR3 is built from 12 residues. Germline lookup yields CDR1 SNHLY and CDR2 FYNNEI. Trimming removed 3 bases from V and 4 bases from J, with 7 bases in between. CDR3 DNA: TGTGCCAGCAGTGATAAACAGTACGAGCAGTACTTC. Residues: CASSDKQYEQYF.

This clone showed up just a few times. In DNA, the CDR3 is TGTGCCAGTAGTATAGAGGAGGGGCACTCCTACGAGCAGTACTTC. It specifies CASSIEEGHSYEQYF. V and J are TRBV19 and TRBJ2-7; D perhaps matches TRBD2 (6 bases). From germline, CDR1 is LNHDA and CDR2 SQIVND (reference sequence). There are 15 residues in the CDR3. Trimming removed 0 bases from V and 0 bases from J, with 9 bases in between.

The V call is TRBV5-8, the J call TRBJ2-1; TRBD2 matches at 8 bases. With 3 bases clipped from V and 9 bases from J, the junction kept 11 bases outside the gene matches. In germline, CDR1 is SGHTS, CDR2 YDEGEE. CDR3 length: 15 residues. CDR3 amino acids: CASSSLRGGPGEQFF. The CDR3 coding sequence is TGTGCCAGCAGCTCCCTTCGGGGGGGGCCGGGTGAGCAGTTCTTC. Full variable domain (rest looked up from reference TRBV5-8 and TRBJ2-1): EAGVTQSPTHLIKTRGQQATLRCSPISGHTSVYWYQQALGLGLQFLLWYDEGEERNRGNFPPRFSGRQFPNYSSELNVNALELEDSALYLCASSSLRGGPGEQFFGPGTRLTVL.

The sample holds one count of this clone. V gene TRBV28 combines with J gene TRBJ2-3; D perhaps matches TRBD2 (6 bases). Per the germline V gene, CDR1 is MDHEN and CDR2 is SYDVKM. Trimming cost V 2 bases and J 1 base, with 10 bases left between them. The CDR3 is made up of 15 amino acids. CDR3: CASSLAGSRTDTQYF. The CDR3 DNA reads TGTGCCAGCAGTTTAGCGGGATCCCGCACAGATACGCAGTATTTT.

The chain is built from TRBV28 and TRBJ2-7; TRBD1 agrees at 8 bases. V shed 7 bases, J shed 2 bases, and the junction held 7 bases outside the gene matches. The CDR3 is 14 residues long. The germline gives CDR1 MDHEN, CDR2 SYDVKM. The CDR3, as DNA: TGTGCCAGCACTTATACAGGGGGGACCTACGAGCAGTACTTC. This encodes CASTYTGGTYEQYF.

The V call is TRBV19, the J call TRBJ1-5; TRBD1 matches 7 bases. Germline V gene sequence: CDR1 LNHDA, CDR2 SQIVND (reference sequence). The V gene end was trimmed by 6 bases and the J gene end by 6 bases; junction bases not matched to a gene: 11. This CDR3 contains 15 residues. CDR3 amino acids: CASSTQYRGVQPQHF. CDR3 nucleotides: TGTGCCAGTAGCACTCAATACAGGGGCGTTCAGCCCCAGCATTTT.

The chain carries TRBV5-1 and TRBJ2-7; tentative D call: TRBD1 (5 bases). Germline lookup yields CDR1 SGHRS and CDR2 YFSETQ. This CDR3 has 16 residues. The V gene lost 6 bases and the J gene lost 1 base, with 20 bases spanning the gap. CDR3 nucleotides: TGCGCCAGCATGGACCCGGACAATGGCCCATCCTACGAGCAGTACTTC. As protein: CASMDPDNGPSYEQYF.

The chain is built from TRBV25-1 and TRBJ2-3; TRBD2 matches at 8 bases. CDR1 MGHDK and CDR2 SYGVNS come from the germline V gene. The CDR3 covers 14 residues. With 7 bases clipped from V and 3 bases from J, the junction kept 6 bases outside the gene matches. The CDR3: CASNPAGATDTQYF. The CDR3 region has the DNA TGTGCCAGCAACCCAGCGGGAGCGACAGATACGCAGTATTTT.

This clone showed up just a few times. The chain joins TRBV7-2 to TRBJ1-2; the D is unclear. V was shortened by 5 bases and J by 5 bases, with 27 bases between the two germline ends. From germline, CDR1 is SGHTA and CDR2 FQGNSA. CDR3 length equals 18 residues. The CDR3 bases are TGTGCCAGCAGCCCCACCACGGGGTTACGGAGTATTAAATATGGCTACACCTTC. Amino acids: CASSPTTGLRSIKYGYTF.

In regard to this clone: An end of the junction differs from the germline gene, which may be a read error. The J gene is TRBJ2-5, the V gene TRBV7-9; a weak D match, TRBD1 (6 bases). The end of the DNA is better explained by TRBJ2-7, so the J call may be wrong. This CDR3 has 13 amino acids. The germline V gene encodes CDR1 SEHNR and CDR2 FQNEAQ (reference sequence). The CDR3 DNA reads as TGTTCCAGCACCCGACAGGACACCTACGAGCAGTACTTC. It yields the protein CSSTRQDTYEQYF.

The genes are TRBV27 and TRBJ2-7; 8 positions match TRBD1. Germline trimming cut 8 bases from V and 3 bases from J; bases unmatched to any gene: 9. CDR1 and CDR2 (germline): MNHEY, SMNVEV (reference sequence). This CDR3 is built from 14 residues. CDR3 loop: CASGLLGTGYEQYF. CDR3 sequence (DNA): TGTGCCAGCGGACTGCTCGGGACAGGCTACGAGCAGTACTTC.

V gene TRBV9 combines with J gene TRBJ1-4, with D perhaps matching TRBD1 (5 bases). This CDR3 is 13 amino acids long. V gave up 3 bases and J gave up 8 bases, with 11 bases separating them. Germline loops: CDR1 SGDLS, CDR2 YYNGEE. The CDR3, as DNA: TGTGCCAGCAGCGGCGCCGGGGGGGAAAAACTGTTTTTT. The encoded protein is CASSGAGGEKLFF.

J is TRBJ2-7 and V is TRBV5-1, with D hard to call. Trimming took off 0 bases at V and 3 bases at J, with 10 bases between the two ends. This CDR3 has 14 residues. Germline V gene sequence: CDR1 SGHRS, CDR2 YFSETQ. The CDR3 DNA reads as TGCGCCAGCAGCTTGGTATCACAGAACTACGAGCAGTACTTC. Translated, it gives CASSLVSQNYEQYF. Looking up the rest from reference TRBV5-1 and TRBJ2-7 gives the full variable domain: KAGVTQTPRYLIKTRGQQVTLSCSPISGHRSVSWYQQTPGQGLQFLFEYFSETQRNKGNFPGRFSGRQFSNSRSEMNVSTLELGDSALYLCASSLVSQNYEQYFGPGTRLTVT.

This clone was recorded only once. The chain is built from TRBV5-6 and TRBJ1-1; tentatively, D is TRBD1 (6 bases). CDR3 length: 14 amino acids. Germline lookup yields CDR1 SGHDT and CDR2 YYEEEE. V was pared by 4 bases and J by 1 base, with 11 bases between. CDR3 bases: TGTGCCAGCAGCCCTGGGACACGGAACACTGAAGCTTTCTTT. It is translated as CASSPGTRNTEAFF.

This clone was recorded once. The chain has TRBV5-6 and TRBJ1-2, with D unclear. Trimming pared 2 bases from V and 8 bases from J, leaving 13 bases between. The length of the CDR3 is 13 residues. Germline lookup yields CDR1 SGHDT and CDR2 YYEEEE. The CDR3 loop reads CASSLELRGGYTF. DNA for the CDR3: TGTGCCAGCAGCTTAGAGCTCCGAGGAGGCTACACCTTC.

The chain is built from TRBV25-1 and TRBJ1-1, with 7 bases identical to TRBD1. Germline values: CDR1 MGHDK, CDR2 SYGVNS. CDR3 length: 14 amino acids. Germline trimming cut 6 bases from V and 1 base from J; bases unmatched to any gene: 5. The DNA of the CDR3 is TGTGCCAGCAGGGTGGGACAGCCGAACACTGAAGCTTTCTTT. Protein sequence: CASRVGQPNTEAFF.